The 16 T cell receptor beta chains in this list originate from one sample, sequenced in a study of T cells in Graves' hyperthyroidism and ophthalmopathy. Amplification yielded TCR beta CDR3 regions, with RNA transcripts as the source. Initially, a first-round RT-PCR of the TCR CDR3 employed the HTBI primer set. TCRdb passed the multiplex PCR reads through MiXCR, listing each CDR3 protein once. The sample consists of 650,000 to 750,000 distinct CDR3 sequences, approximately 14% of them appearing once. Sequenced material: blood. All receptors derive from a woman under 30 with Graves' hyperthyroidism.

This clonotype showed up many times. The chain employs TRBV30 and TRBJ2-5, with D tentatively TRBD1 (5 bases). The CDR3 runs 13 residues. Per the germline V gene, CDR1 is GTSNPN and CDR2 is SVGIG (reference sequence). Trimming took 3 bases from V and 7 from J, leaving 15 bases between them. In DNA, the CDR3 is TGTGCCTGGAGCGACCAGGGATCTGGGACCCAGTACTTC. Translated, it gives CAWSDQGSGTQYF.

This clonotype turned up a few times. The chain uses TRBV20-1 and TRBJ2-3; D perhaps matches TRBD1 (5 bases). Germline V gene sequence: CDR1 DFQATT, CDR2 SNEGSKA (reference sequence). The V end was cut by 3 bases, the J end by 4 bases, with 32 bases between. The CDR3 loop spans 20 amino acids. Here the CDR3 DNA reads TGCAGTGCTAGTGATCATAACTCTCTGGGCCAGGACACTTACCCAGATACGCAGTATTTT. It is translated as CSASDHNSLGQDTYPDTQYF.

This clonotype has ten or more counts. The J gene is TRBJ2-7, the V gene TRBV11-1; no reliable D call. This CDR3 contains 13 residues. Trimming removed 2 bases at V and 2 bases at J, with 7 bases between. In germline, CDR1 is SGHAT, CDR2 FQDESV (reference sequence). DNA for the CDR3: TGTGCCAGCAGCTTAACGGCCCCCTACGAGCAGTACTTC. Translated, it gives CASSLTAPYEQYF.

V is TRBV6-5 and J is TRBJ1-2; D is undetermined. Germline V CDR1 and CDR2: MNHEY, SVGAGI. The V end was cut by 7 bases, the J end by 3 bases, with 6 bases between. The CDR3 is 11 residues long. The CDR3 sequence: CASIWDYGYTF. Here the CDR3 DNA reads TGTGCCAGCATTTGGGACTATGGCTACACCTTC.

At least ten counts were recorded for this clonotype. The chain uses TRBV29-1 and TRBJ2-5, with 8 bases matching TRBD1. Germline V gene sequence: CDR1 SQVTM, CDR2 ANQGSEA. V trimming: 5 bases; J trimming: 4 bases; junction bases outside the gene matches: 3. The CDR3 contains 12 residues. The CDR3 region has the DNA TGCAGCGTTTCTGGACAGGGAGAGACCCAGTACTTC. Protein: CSVSGQGETQYF. Complete variable domain (other parts from reference TRBV29-1 and TRBJ2-5): SAVISQKPSRDICQRGTSLTIQCQVDSQVTMMFWYRQQPGQSLTLIATANQGSEATYESGFVIDKFPISRPNLTFSTLTVSNMSPEDSSIYLCSVSGQGETQYFGPGTRLLVL.

This clonotype was found many times. V and J are TRBV6-1 and TRBJ1-1; D unclear. CDR3 size: 13 residues. The V gene lost 10 bases and the J gene lost 2 bases, with 14 bases spanning the gap. The germline V gene encodes CDR1 MNHNS and CDR2 SASEGT. The chain's CDR3 is CATVGAFNTEAFF. CDR3 sequence (DNA): TGTGCCACGGTGGGAGCCTTTAACACTGAAGCTTTCTTT.

This clonotype was seen repeatedly, ten times or more. The V call is TRBV6-1, the J call TRBJ2-2; perhaps TRBD1 as D (5 bases). This CDR3 spans 16 amino acids. CDR1 and CDR2 from the germline V gene are MNHNS and SASEGT. The V end was cut by 6 bases, the J end by 3 bases, with 17 bases between. The CDR3: CASRRPGRADTGELFF. CDR3 nucleotides: TGTGCCAGCAGGAGGCCCGGCAGGGCGGACACCGGGGAGCTGTTTTTT.

This clonotype was picked up many times. V usage is TRBV7-9 and J usage is TRBJ2-7; the D is unclear. V gave up 6 bases and J gave up 2 bases, with 14 bases separating them. The CDR3 length is 14 residues. Germline V gene data show CDR1 as SEHNR and CDR2 as FQNEAQ (reference sequence). CDR3 sequence (DNA): TGTGCCAGCAGGGAGACGGACCTTACCTACGAGCAGTACTTC. Translated: CASRETDLTYEQYF.

This clonotype was detected ten times or more. The chain carries TRBV6-1 and TRBJ2-5; no firm D call. Germline lookup yields CDR1 MNHNS and CDR2 SASEGT. V lost 8 bases, J lost 4 bases, and 17 bases lay in between. The CDR3 is 14 amino acids. The CDR3 is CASGLLNEVETQYF. The CDR3 region has the DNA TGTGCCAGCGGTCTCCTCAACGAAGTAGAGACCCAGTACTTC.

This clonotype has ten or more counts. This chain connects TRBV6-1 to TRBJ2-5, with D possibly TRBD2 on 5 matching bases. This CDR3 is built from 12 residues. With 5 bases removed from V and 5 bases from J, the gap between germline ends came to 9 bases. Germline-derived CDR1 and CDR2 are MNHNS and SASEGT. The CDR3 spells CASSRTGETQYF. The DNA of the CDR3 is TGTGCCAGCAGTAGGACGGGGGAGACCCAGTACTTC.

This chain links TRBV4-1 with TRBJ1-2, with 11 bases fitting TRBD1. Germline V gene data show CDR1 as MGHRA and CDR2 as YSYEKL. The CDR3 sequence is 15 residues long. V was pared by 3 bases and J by 4 bases, with 4 bases of the junction left unmatched. CDR3 amino acids: CASSHGTGGGYGYTF. The CDR3 DNA sequence: TGCGCCAGCAGCCACGGGACAGGGGGTGGCTATGGCTACACCTTC.

The rearrangement joins TRBV4-1 to TRBJ1-1; D is ambiguous. Germline assignment: CDR1 MGHRA and CDR2 YSYEKL. This CDR3 contains 13 residues. V dropped 5 bases and J dropped 1 base, with 8 bases sitting between them. The CDR3 sequence: CASSAQRNTEAFF. The CDR3 nucleotides read TGCGCCAGCAGCGCCCAAAGGAACACTGAAGCTTTCTTT.

There are many counts of this clonotype. The V call is TRBV20-1, the J call TRBJ1-5; 7 bases are a match to TRBD1. Looked up from germline, CDR1 is DFQATT and CDR2 is SNEGSKA (reference sequence). This CDR3 is 15 amino acids long. The J segment lost 7 bases and the V segment lost 0 bases, leaving 9 bases of the junction unmatched. The CDR3 coding sequence is TGCAGTGCTAGAGATCCCGGACAGGAGGCCCAGCCCCAGCATTTT. The encoded protein is CSARDPGQEAQPQHF.

In this sample, this clonotype turned up a few times. A read error may explain this, as a much larger clone is one base away. This rearrangement joins TRBV11-3 to TRBJ2-3, with no clear D. V lost 2 bases, J lost 8 bases, and 17 bases lay in between. The CDR3 consists of 15 residues. In germline, CDR1 is SGHNT, CDR2 YENEEA. The chain's CDR3 is CASSLSGNPPGTQYF. CDR3 DNA: TGTGCCAGCAGCTTAAGTGGGAATCCACCGGGTACGCAGTATTTT.

In DNA, the CDR3 is TGTGCCAGCAGTGGGGGCCACGGGGAGCTGTTTTTT. It encodes CASSGGHGELFF. The chain couples TRBV25-1 to TRBJ2-2, with D possibly TRBD1 on 5 matching bases. Trimming pared 4 bases from V and 7 bases from J, leaving 7 bases between. The CDR3 sequence is 12 residues long. Germline V CDR1 and CDR2: MGHDK, SYGVNS.

The chain is built from TRBV14 and TRBJ1-3; no reliable D call. V lost 0 bases to trimming and J lost 2 bases, with 11 bases between them. Germline V gene lookup returns CDR1 SGHDN and CDR2 FVKESK. The CDR3 is made up of 16 amino acids. CDR3 sequence reads: CASSQDAPGAGNTIYF. CDR3 sequence (DNA): TGTGCCAGCAGCCAAGATGCTCCAGGCGCTGGAAACACCATATATTTT.